The entry that follows covers one TCR beta chain sequence. Germline assignment: CDR1 SGHVS and CDR2 FNYEAQ. CDR3 size: 16 residues. Trimming removed 5 bases at V and 3 bases at J, with 18 bases between. This entry is derived from a study of blood T cell repertoires in COVID-19. Looking at the study overall: Sample material is recorded as cDNA or gDNA derived from T cells, B-cell-depleted T cells, or PBMCs.

Produced via immunoSEQ multiplex PCR; TCRdb's table is partial and in-frame only. The sample holds tens of thousands of clones, 65% to 90% seen once. The rearrangement joins TRBV7-6 to TRBJ2-3, with D possibly being TRBD1 (5 bases). The TCR comes from a young man with COVID-19, enrolled during active disease. The sequencing sample was made of peripheral blood. Here the CDR3 reads CASSHRAGPGTDTQYF. DNA of the CDR3: TGTGCCAGCAGCCACAGAGCAGGGCCCGGTACAGATACGCAGTATTTT.